These T cell receptor beta chains were read from a single sample in a study of shared clonotypes between healthy human individuals. Profiling relied on immunoSEQ multiplex PCR, and the TCRdb table lists in-frame clones only, not all of them. The sample carries 490,000 or so clones, 76% recorded once. The specimen sequenced was PBMCs. Receptor source: a woman in her thirties or forties in good health. Some clones in this sample may be carry-over from other donors' samples. Both conserved end residues are part of each CDR3. The D gene is left open where the match is weak. Where a row states a size, it is once, few, many or the class of an expanded clone; other rows omit it.

d_gene: TRBD1
j_gene: TRBJ1-1
abundance: .
v_gene: TRBV5-4
len: 15
CDR3nt: TGTGCCAGCAGCTTGGACAGGGGGGTGAACACTGAAGCTTTCTTT
CDR3aa: CASSLDRGVNTEAFF

d_gene: .
j_gene: TRBJ2-1
abundance: once
v_gene: TRBV2
len: 11
CDR3nt: TGTGCCAGCAACAATTACAATGAGCAGTTCTTC
CDR3aa: CASNNYNEQFF

d_gene: .
j_gene: TRBJ1-1
abundance: .
v_gene: TRBV10-2
len: 14
CDR3nt: TGCGCCAGCAGGGAAACATACAGAAACACTGAAGCTTTCTTT
CDR3aa: CASRETYRNTEAFF

d_gene: TRBD2
j_gene: TRBJ2-7
abundance: .
v_gene: TRBV5-4
len: 15
CDR3nt: TGTGCCAGCAGCCGAGGACTAGTAGGTACCTACGAGCAGTACTTC
CDR3aa: CASSRGLVGTYEQYF

d_gene: .
j_gene: TRBJ2-1
abundance: .
v_gene: TRBV30
len: 14
CDR3nt: TGTGCCTGGAGTGTAGGAGGAACCTACAATGAGCAGTTCTTC
CDR3aa: CAWSVGGTYNEQFF

d_gene: .
j_gene: TRBJ2-1
abundance: .
v_gene: TRBV14
len: 13
CDR3nt: TGTGCCAGCAGCCCGTTTCCCCGGGGAGAGCAGTTCTTC
CDR3aa: CASSPFPRGEQFF

d_gene: .
j_gene: TRBJ1-3
abundance: few
v_gene: TRBV30
len: 12
CDR3nt: TGTGCCGGCCAAAGCTCTGGAAACACCATATATTTT
CDR3aa: CAGQSSGNTIYF

d_gene: TRBD1
j_gene: TRBJ1-5
abundance: once
v_gene: TRBV28
len: 17
CDR3nt: TGTGCCAGCAGTTTAAACGCAGGACAGGGGGCTTGGCAGCCCCAGCATTTT
CDR3aa: CASSLNAGQGAWQPQHF

d_gene: .
j_gene: TRBJ2-1
abundance: once
v_gene: TRBV11-2
len: 14
CDR3nt: TGTGCCAGCAGCTCCCCCCGGGACTTAGGGCGGCAGTTCTTC
CDR3aa: CASSSPRDLGRQFF

d_gene: .
j_gene: TRBJ1-4
abundance: .
v_gene: TRBV5-1
len: 16
CDR3nt: TGCGCCAGCAGCTTACGGCCCCATAGGGAGGATGAAAAACTGTTTTTT
CDR3aa: CASSLRPHREDEKLFF

d_gene: .
j_gene: TRBJ2-1
abundance: .
v_gene: TRBV7-9
len: 16
CDR3nt: TGTGCCAGCAGCTTATGGGGGGTAGCGAAAGACAATGAGCAGTTCTTC
CDR3aa: CASSLWGVAKDNEQFF

d_gene: TRBD1
j_gene: TRBJ2-7
abundance: .
v_gene: TRBV25-1
len: 14
CDR3nt: TGTGCCAGCAGCAGACAGGGGCACTCCTACGAGCAGTACTTC
CDR3aa: CASSRQGHSYEQYF

d_gene: .
j_gene: TRBJ2-2
abundance: .
v_gene: TRBV18
len: 16
CDR3nt: TGTGCCAGCTCACGAGGAGAGGGCCTGGGGACCGGGGAGCTGTTTTTT
CDR3aa: CASSRGEGLGTGELFF

d_gene: .
j_gene: TRBJ2-2
abundance: .
v_gene: TRBV29-1
len: 14
CDR3nt: TGCAGCGTATATCCGGGACCCAGGGACGGGGAGCTGTTTTTT
CDR3aa: CSVYPGPRDGELFF

d_gene: .
j_gene: TRBJ2-7
abundance: once
v_gene: TRBV28
len: 15
CDR3nt: TGTGCCACCTCGAGGGGCGGGACCTCCTCCTACGAGCAGTACTTC
CDR3aa: CATSRGGTSSYEQYF

d_gene: TRBD2
j_gene: TRBJ2-1
abundance: .
v_gene: TRBV6-6
len: 15
CDR3nt: TGTGCCAGCACTAGCGGGAGACCGGGGGGAAATGAGCAGTTCTTC
CDR3aa: CASTSGRPGGNEQFF

d_gene: TRBD1
j_gene: TRBJ2-1
abundance: .
v_gene: TRBV6-5
len: 14
CDR3nt: TGTGCCAGCAGTACCGGGACAGGGGGCGGCTTAGAGTTCTTC
CDR3aa: CASSTGTGGGLEFF

d_gene: TRBD2
j_gene: TRBJ2-1
abundance: .
v_gene: TRBV28
len: 17
CDR3nt: TGTGCCAGCAGTTTCCCCTTACTAGCGGGATGGGGGAATGAGCAGTTCTTC
CDR3aa: CASSFPLLAGWGNEQFF

d_gene: .
j_gene: TRBJ2-1
abundance: .
v_gene: TRBV7-9
len: 14
CDR3nt: TGTGCCAGCAGCTTAGTTTTCAGGGCCAATGAGCAGTTCTTC
CDR3aa: CASSLVFRANEQFF

d_gene: TRBD1
j_gene: TRBJ2-3
abundance: .
v_gene: TRBV7-3
len: 16
CDR3nt: TGTGCCAGCAGCTTAAGGGACAGTTCTAGCACAGATACGCAGTATTTT
CDR3aa: CASSLRDSSSTDTQYF

d_gene: .
j_gene: TRBJ2-7
abundance: .
v_gene: TRBV4-2
len: 16
CDR3nt: TGTGCCAGCAGCCAAGACGGACCAGGGAATGCGTACGAGCAGTACTTC
CDR3aa: CASSQDGPGNAYEQYF

d_gene: .
j_gene: TRBJ2-3
abundance: once
v_gene: TRBV5-4
len: 14
CDR3nt: TGTGCCAGCAGCTTGGAGCAGAATACAGATACGCAGTATTTT
CDR3aa: CASSLEQNTDTQYF